This T cell receptor (beta chain) was sequenced in a study of cytomegalovirus exposure and HLA in healthy donors. The table came from immunoSEQ multiplex PCR; TCRdb's copy has only in-frame clones and leaves some out. The sample contains 50,000 to 65,000 clones, approximately 89% of which appear only once. Whole-study results and caveats: The listing of 150 to 200 TCR beta chains classed them as cytomegalovirus-associated.

Unmatched junction bases numbered 10, after V lost 6 bases and J lost 0 bases. Germline CDR1 MGHRA, CDR2 YSYEKL. The CDR3 runs to 16 residues. As regards this clone: Its antigen remains unidentified.

The chain carries TRBV4-1 and TRBJ1-1; 7 bases fit TRBD1. The origin of this receptor is a woman aged 18-30 years in good health and CMV-seropositive. Sequenced sample: PBMCs. The chain's CDR3 is CASRPGGGLMNTEAFF. CDR3 sequence (DNA): TGCGCCAGCAGACCCGGAGGGGGCTTAATGAACACTGAAGCTTTCTTT.